This T cell receptor beta chain was sequenced for a study of T cells in women clearing cervical HPV infection. The CDR3 runs 14 residues. V lost 6 bases to trimming and J lost 1 base, with 12 bases between them. Turning to this clone: The CDR3 end is not reached by the read, which stops 3 residues before it; the germline J gene fills it in.

TCRdb's copy holds only in-frame clones and misses some; the assay was immunoSEQ multiplex PCR. The data show roughly 34,000 clones, and the top ten clones hold less than 9%. The specimen sequenced was blood buffy coat. This TCR came from a woman between 18 and 69 years old with a cervical HPV16 infection that either progressed to CIN3+ or cleared (not recorded which). This chain links TRBV12-3 or TRBV12-4 with TRBJ1-1; D ambiguous. CDR3 sequence reads: CASSLRHQNTEAFF. The CDR3 DNA, read in part, is TGTGCCAGCAGCCTCAGACACCAGAACACTGAA.